Listed below are T cell receptor beta chains from one sample, sequenced in a study of blood T cells in healthy people across ages. TCRdb independently ran MiXCR on the 5' RACE reads; one entry per CDR3 protein. The sample carries some 930,000 distinct CDR3 sequences, about 29% recorded once. This same sample was also part of a study on T cells of mothers and their children.

Sequencing used blood. Receptors were obtained from a woman in her thirties or forties in good health. Each CDR3 is given with its conserved first and last residue. A D gene is named only where the DNA matches it firmly. Some rows mark clone size as missing; the rest say once, few, many or name a class of expanded clone.

v_gene,j_gene,d_gene,abundance,CDR3nt,CDR3aa
TRBV6-2/TRBV6-3,TRBJ2-3,TRBD2,many,TGTGCCTTCGGACTAGCGGGAACCACGGATACGCAGTATTTT,CAFGLAGTTDTQYF
TRBV7-2,TRBJ2-7,TRBD1,many,TGTGCCAGCAGCTTTCGGGACAGGGACTCCGAGCAGTACTTC,CASSFRDRDSEQYF
TRBV5-1,TRBJ1-2,-,many,TGCGCCAGCAGGGTGGACAGCAGTGGCTACACCTTC,CASRVDSSGYTF
TRBV7-9,TRBJ1-3,-,-,TGTGCCAGCAGCTCGACTGCCACTTCCTCTGGAAACACCATATATTTT,CASSSTATSSGNTIYF
TRBV5-6,TRBJ1-2,-,many,TGTGCCAGCAGCTTGGGGGGGAACAACTATGGCTACACCTTC,CASSLGGNNYGYTF
TRBV18,TRBJ1-1,-,-,TGTGCCAGCTCACCACCGGTGGGACAGAACACTGAAGCTTTCTTT,CASSPPVGQNTEAFF
TRBV6-5,TRBJ2-7,-,many,TGTGCCAGCAGTCGGGGCCCTTTGGACTCCTACGAGCAGTACTTC,CASSRGPLDSYEQYF
TRBV9,TRBJ2-3,TRBD2,-,TGTGCCAGCAGCGTAGCCCGGACTAGCGGGGGCCGCACAGATACGCAGTATTTT,CASSVARTSGGRTDTQYF
TRBV5-1,TRBJ1-1,-,many,TGCGCCAGCAGCTACCAGGACACTGAAGCTTTCTTT,CASSYQDTEAFF
TRBV7-9,TRBJ2-1,TRBD1,few,TGTGCCAGCAGCTTAGGACGAAGGGGACAGAACTACAATGAGCAGTTCTTC,CASSLGRRGQNYNEQFF
TRBV7-2,TRBJ2-7,-,-,TGTACCAGCAGCTTAGGTCGCACAGTTAGCTCCTACGAGCAGTACTTC,CTSSLGRTVSSYEQYF
TRBV12-3/TRBV12-4,TRBJ2-3,TRBD1,-,TGTGCCAGCAGTTTAGCAGGGACAGATGCGCAGTATTTT,CASSLAGTDAQYF
TRBV18,TRBJ1-5,-,-,TGTGCCAGCTCCCACGACAGAACCAATCAGCCCCAGCATTTT,CASSHDRTNQPQHF
TRBV5-1,TRBJ2-7,-,-,TGCGCCAGCAGCTTGGAGGCCCAATCTTACGAGCAGTACTTC,CASSLEAQSYEQYF
TRBV29-1,TRBJ2-1,-,-,TGCAGCGTTGAAGGGTCTGGGGGCCCCTCCTACAATGAGCAGTTCTTC,CSVEGSGGPSYNEQFF
TRBV20-1,TRBJ2-7,TRBD2,-,TGCAGTGCTAGAGGGACGGGAGGGCGATACGAGCAGTACTTC,CSARGTGGRYEQYF
TRBV19,TRBJ2-5,TRBD2,few,TGTGCCAGTAGTCCTCGGCGGGGAGGGGCCTTCCAAGAGACCCAGTACTTC,CASSPRRGGAFQETQYF
TRBV5-1,TRBJ2-3,-,few,TGCGCCAGCAGTCCATTCGGGGGCCCCACAGATACGCAGTATTTT,CASSPFGGPTDTQYF
TRBV7-9,TRBJ2-7,TRBD1,-,TGTGCCAGCAGCCCAACAGGGGGCGTCTTAGGCGAGCAGTACTTC,CASSPTGGVLGEQYF
TRBV7-9,TRBJ2-1,-,-,TGTGCCAGCAGCCCAGAAGGGACCCCTTACAATGAGCAGTTCTTC,CASSPEGTPYNEQFF
TRBV10-3,TRBJ1-5,-,-,TGTGCCATCAGTGAGTCACCAGGGCGGAATCAGCCCCAGCATTTT,CAISESPGRNQPQHF
TRBV5-1,TRBJ2-4,-,-,TGCGCCAGCAGCTTGGCGGGAGTCGGCAAAAACATTCAGTACTTC,CASSLAGVGKNIQYF
TRBV7-2,TRBJ1-2,-,many,TGTGCCAGCAGCTCCGATAGGTTCTATGGCTACACCTTC,CASSSDRFYGYTF
TRBV9,TRBJ2-1,-,-,TGTGCCAGCAGCGCACGACAGGTCTCCTACAATGAGCAGTTCTTC,CASSARQVSYNEQFF
TRBV12-3/TRBV12-4,TRBJ1-2,-,few,TGTGCCAGCAGTTTTAACGACAACCTCTATGGCTACACCTTC,CASSFNDNLYGYTF
TRBV4-1,TRBJ2-7,-,many,TGCGCCAGCAGCCAAGAAGACGCCTACGAGCAGTACTTC,CASSQEDAYEQYF
TRBV20-1,TRBJ2-5,-,-,TGCAGTGCTAGAGCAGGGTTCGAGACCCAGTACTTC,CSARAGFETQYF
TRBV7-9,TRBJ1-2,-,-,TGTGCCAGCAGCACTTTGACAGGACCTAACTATGGCTACACCTTC,CASSTLTGPNYGYTF
TRBV7-9,TRBJ2-5,TRBD2,once,TGTGCCAGCAGCCAGGCCCCCGATGGTATAGCGGGGATCGAGGAGACCCAGTACTTC,CASSQAPDGIAGIEETQYF
TRBV14,TRBJ2-3,TRBD2,many,TGTGCCAGCAGCCAAGAACTAGCGGGGCTAGATACGCAGTATTTT,CASSQELAGLDTQYF
TRBV4-1,TRBJ2-7,TRBD1,-,TGCGCCAGCAGCCAAAGCGGGACAGGGGACCTCTACGAGCAGTACTTC,CASSQSGTGDLYEQYF
TRBV10-3,TRBJ1-2,-,-,TGTACCATCAGTGAGGTGGGGGCGCCTACCTATGGCTACACCTTC,CTISEVGAPTYGYTF
TRBV7-9,TRBJ1-2,TRBD1,few,TGTGCCAGCAGCCAAGGGACAGGAGGGAATGGCTACACCTTC,CASSQGTGGNGYTF
TRBV20-1,TRBJ1-1,TRBD1,few,TGCAGTGCCCAGGACAGGTATACTGAAGCTTTCTTT,CSAQDRYTEAFF
TRBV2,TRBJ2-5,TRBD1,once,TGTGCCAGCAAGAGGACAGGGGGCGGAGAGACCCAGTACTTC,CASKRTGGGETQYF
TRBV7-2,TRBJ2-7,-,-,TGTGCCAGCAGCTTCCCCGTAGCGGAGCAGTACTTC,CASSFPVAEQYF
TRBV4-3,TRBJ1-1,-,-,TGCGCCAGCAGCCAGGGAGGGGAGTGGGACACTGAAGCTTTCTTT,CASSQGGEWDTEAFF
TRBV29-1,TRBJ1-2,TRBD1,many,TGCAGCGTTGGCGACAGGGGAATCGGCTACACCTTC,CSVGDRGIGYTF
TRBV6-5,TRBJ2-3,-,-,TGTGCCAGCAGGGCCAGGGTGACAGATACACAGTATTTT,CASRARVTDTQYF
TRBV4-1,TRBJ2-7,TRBD1,many,TGCGCCAGCAGCCAAGTTCCGGGACAGGGGAAATACGAGCAGTACTTC,CASSQVPGQGKYEQYF
TRBV7-9,TRBJ1-1,-,-,TGTGCCAGCAGTGGGGTGCTGAACGCTGAAGCTTTCTTT,CASSGVLNAEAFF
TRBV7-2,TRBJ2-1,-,-,TGTGACAGCAGCTTTCGGGGGATGGGGCAGTTCTTC,CDSSFRGMGQFF
TRBV7-2,TRBJ2-6,-,-,TGTGCCAGCAGCTTAGTCCCCGGTTCTGGGGCCAACGTCCTGACTTTC,CASSLVPGSGANVLTF
TRBV5-1,TRBJ1-3,TRBD1,-,TGCGCCAGCAGCGAGGGGACAGTCTCTGGAAACACCATATATTTT,CASSEGTVSGNTIYF
TRBV11-2,TRBJ2-1,-,many,TGTGCCAGCAACCCACTAGGGTTCCGCAATGAGCAGTTCTTC,CASNPLGFRNEQFF
TRBV29-1,TRBJ2-5,-,many,TGCAGCACCCAGAGAGTGGGAGAGACCCAGTACTTC,CSTQRVGETQYF
TRBV2,TRBJ1-6,-,-,TGTGCCAGCAGTGAACAGACAGCGGTTAATTCACCCCTCCACTTT,CASSEQTAVNSPLHF
TRBV16,TRBJ1-1,-,-,TGTGCCAGCGGGCAAGGGGTAGCTTTCTTT,CASGQGVAFF
TRBV7-2,TRBJ1-2,TRBD1,-,TGTGCCAGCAGCCAAGCCCATGGGACAGGGGTAGGCTACACCTTC,CASSQAHGTGVGYTF